The rows below give T cell receptor beta chains drawn from one sample of a study of T-cell reconstitution after alpha-beta-depleted transplantation in children. Each CDR3 protein gets one entry after TCRdb re-called the PCR reads with MiXCR. Among about 980,000 distinct CDR3 sequences listed, about 30% were seen once. Sequencing used PBMCs, mostly from graft donor cells, obtained 360 days after TCRalphabeta/CD19-depleted stem cell transplant. Receptors originate from a boy younger than two who had a stem cell transplant for SCID, so the T cells may come from the graft donor. Each CDR3 is given with its conserved first and last residue. The order of the fields is clone size, D gene, V gene, J gene, CDR3 protein, CDR3 DNA. D genes are given only for firm matches. Rows may omit the clone size; those that give it use once, few, many or a size class.

-,-,TRBV20-1,TRBJ2-3,CSARGKGGRGDTQYF,TGCAGTGCTAGGGGAAAGGGGGGTCGGGGAGATACGCAGTATTTT
-,TRBD1,TRBV4-3,TRBJ2-1,CASRPGTGSYNEQFF,TGCGCCAGCAGACCCGGGACAGGTTCCTACAATGAGCAGTTCTTC
-,-,TRBV6-2/TRBV6-3,TRBJ2-7,CASSLPGRVTYEQYF,TGTGCCAGCAGTTTACCCGGGCGGGTAACCTACGAGCAGTACTTC
-,-,TRBV19,TRBJ1-2,CASRTSSYGYTF,TGTGCCAGTAGGACGTCGAGCTATGGCTACACCTTC
-,-,TRBV20-1,TRBJ2-1,CSARDAASPYGEQFF,TGCAGTGCTAGAGATGCGGCTAGCCCTTACGGGGAGCAGTTCTTC
few,-,TRBV5-1,TRBJ2-5,CASRPTPTRETQYF,TGCGCCAGCAGGCCAACACCTACAAGGGAGACCCAGTACTTC
few,-,TRBV24-1,TRBJ2-7,CATSASGYEQYF,TGTGCCACCAGTGCCTCTGGCTACGAGCAGTACTTC
-,-,TRBV29-1,TRBJ2-3,CSVEELSTDTQYF,TGCAGCGTTGAAGAGCTTAGCACAGATACGCAGTATTTT
once,-,TRBV6-1,TRBJ2-3,CASKSSAITDTQYF,TGTGCCAGCAAATCGTCAGCTATCACAGATACGCAGTATTTT
-,-,TRBV20-1,TRBJ2-6,CSARFAGANVLTF,TGCAGTGCTAGATTCGCAGGGGCCAACGTCCTGACTTTC
-,TRBD2,TRBV4-1,TRBJ2-1,CASSHLLAGGNEQFF,TGCGCCAGCAGCCACCTACTAGCGGGGGGAAATGAGCAGTTCTTC
few,-,TRBV2,TRBJ2-1,CASSAASYNEQFF,TGTGCCAGCAGTGCGGCGTCCTACAATGAGCAGTTCTTC
few,-,TRBV4-1,TRBJ1-1,CASSNRVANTEAFF,TGCGCCAGCAGCAACCGAGTGGCGAACACTGAAGCTTTCTTT
-,-,TRBV12-3/TRBV12-4,TRBJ1-5,CASSPGLQNQPQHF,TGTGCCAGCAGTCCCGGACTCCAGAATCAGCCCCAGCATTTT
-,TRBD2,TRBV5-5,TRBJ2-1,CASSLGLAGGQVGEQFF,TGTGCCAGCAGCTTGGGGCTAGCGGGGGGGCAAGTTGGTGAGCAGTTCTTC
-,-,TRBV2,TRBJ2-7,CASRQNPRQAFSYEQYF,TGTGCCAGCAGGCAGAACCCCAGACAGGCATTCTCCTACGAGCAGTACTTC